The 5 T cell receptor beta chains reported below all come from one sample, sequenced in a study of shared clonotypes between healthy human individuals. TCRdb's table, derived via immunoSEQ multiplex PCR, lists solely in-frame clones and lacks some. Of 2 million to 2.5 million clones listed, approximately 93% were seen once; the top ten hold 0.35% to 0.45%. The specimen was naive CD4+ T cells from PBMCs. The subset was: CD45RA+ positively selected. Receptors originate from a man between 18 and 35 years old in good health. Some clones in this sample may be carry-over from other donors' samples.

The chain recombines TRBV6-1 with TRBJ2-1; TRBD1 agrees at 8 bases. With 2 bases clipped from V and 1 base from J, the junction kept 1 base outside the gene matches. The CDR3 sequence is 15 residues long. CDR1 MNHNS and CDR2 SASEGT come from the germline V gene. This CDR3 is CASSEQGASYNEQFF. CDR3 nucleotides: TGTGCCAGCAGTGAACAGGGGGCTTCCTACAATGAGCAGTTCTTC.

The chain couples TRBV7-2 to TRBJ2-7; D unresolved. The V end lost 2 bases, the J end lost 1 base, and 9 bases lay between the germline ends. Germline CDR1 is SGHTA and CDR2 is FQGNSA. This CDR3 spans 14 amino acids. CDR3 sequence: CASSLNGPSYEQYF. The CDR3 DNA follows: TGTGCCAGCAGCTTAAACGGGCCATCCTACGAGCAGTACTTC.

This chain joins TRBV2 and TRBJ2-1; D gene ambiguous. The CDR3 extends over 14 amino acids. V lost 5 bases and J lost 6, with 14 bases in between. The germline V gene encodes CDR1 SNHLY and CDR2 FYNNEI. Here the CDR3 DNA reads TGTGCCAGCAGTTGGGGATTGGTCAGCAATGAGCAGTTCTTC. Its protein is CASSWGLVSNEQFF.

CDR3 nucleotide sequence: TGTGCCAGCAGCTTGGCCGGGAGGGGGTGGTCCTACAATGAGCAGTTCTTC. It encodes CASSLAGRGWSYNEQFF. The rearrangement uses TRBV5-4 and TRBJ2-1; 8 bases line up with TRBD2. CDR1 SGHNT and CDR2 YYREEE come from the germline V gene (reference sequence). V lost 0 bases and J lost 1; bases outside the gene matches: 6. The CDR3 loop spans 17 amino acids.

A remark on this clone: Other DNA sequences from this sample encode an identical CDR3 as well. The CDR3 loop is CASSLLGSDTQYF. CDR3 in DNA: TGTGCCAGCAGTTTATTGGGGTCAGATACGCAGTATTTT. The chain has TRBV28 and TRBJ2-3; D is unclear. Germline loops: CDR1 MDHEN, CDR2 SYDVKM. The CDR3 extends over 13 amino acids. Trimming shortened V by 1 base and J by 4 bases, and 6 bases separated the two germline ends.